A selection of T cell receptor beta chains follows, all from one sample in a study of blood T cells in healthy people across ages. Using its own MiXCR run on the 5' RACE reads, TCRdb lists one record per CDR3 protein. Of some 1 million distinct CDR3 sequences listed, roughly 45% were seen once; the top ten hold approximately 17%. Sequenced sample: blood. The receptor set was obtained from a woman between 55 and 75 years old in good health. Each CDR3 is given with its conserved first and last residue. D genes are given only for firm matches. Size is stated for part of the rows, as once, few or many counts, or as a class when the clone is expanded.

>-|few|TRBV28|TRBJ2-3
CASTKTASTDTQYF
TGTGCCAGCACCAAGACTGCTAGCACAGATACGCAGTATTTT
>-|few|TRBV10-3|TRBJ2-1
CAISPLDHSYNEQFF
TGTGCCATCAGCCCCCTTGACCACTCCTACAATGAGCAGTTCTTC
>-|-|TRBV2|TRBJ2-2
CASSEFTGAVGELFF
TGTGCCAGCAGTGAATTTACGGGGGCTGTCGGGGAGCTGTTTTTT
>TRBD2|few|TRBV20-1|TRBJ2-5
CSARDASGGGLETQYF
TGCAGTGCTAGAGACGCCTCGGGCGGGGGGTTAGAGACCCAGTACTTC
>-|-|TRBV9|TRBJ1-4
CASSPRAGDWTNEKLFF
TGTGCCAGCAGCCCCCGGGCAGGGGACTGGACTAATGAAAAACTGTTTTTT
>TRBD2|-|TRBV7-9|TRBJ2-3
CASSLAGEGSDTQYF
TGTGCCAGCAGCTTAGCCGGGGAGGGATCAGATACGCAGTATTTT
>TRBD2|-|TRBV20-1|TRBJ2-1
CSARDPGLANNEQFF
TGCAGTGCTAGAGACCCGGGACTAGCCAACAATGAGCAGTTCTTC
>-|few|TRBV6-6|TRBJ2-7
CATRDTFYEQYF
TGTGCCACCCGGGACACCTTCTACGAGCAGTACTTC
>-|few|TRBV20-1|TRBJ1-2
CSASAGGDYGYTF
TGCAGTGCTAGTGCCGGGGGCGACTATGGCTACACCTTC
>-|-|TRBV11-1|TRBJ2-7
CASTLAGNEQYF
TGTGCCAGCACCCTGGCGGGTAACGAGCAGTACTTC
>TRBD1|-|TRBV2|TRBJ1-2
CANSRGAGGGYGYTF
TGCGCCAACAGCAGGGGGGCAGGGGGAGGCTATGGCTACACCTTC
>-|-|TRBV30|TRBJ2-5
CAWEHGSLLNEQYF
TGTGCCTGGGAACACGGCTCACTACTCAATGAGCAGTACTTC
>-|-|TRBV6-6|TRBJ2-5
CASSWGTETQYF
TGTGCCAGCAGTTGGGGAACAGAGACCCAGTACTTC
>-|few|TRBV6-5|TRBJ2-7
CASSYAPTVEQYF
TGTGCCAGCAGTTACGCCCCTACCGTCGAGCAGTACTTC
>TRBD1|-|TRBV9|TRBJ2-7
CAGSVAAGQGLDEQYF
TGTGCCGGCAGCGTAGCGGCGGGACAGGGGCTTGACGAGCAGTACTTC
>TRBD1|once|TRBV29-1|TRBJ2-7
CSVEEPGQAPHEQYF
TGCAGCGTTGAAGAACCGGGACAGGCCCCCCACGAGCAGTACTTC
>-|few|TRBV20-1|TRBJ2-7
CSARGRRGGYEQYF
TGCAGTGCTAGAGGCCGGAGGGGGGGCTACGAGCAGTACTTC
>-|few|TRBV27|TRBJ2-7
CASSLSRGLYEQYF
TGTGCCAGCAGTTTATCGCGGGGACTTTACGAGCAGTACTTC
>TRBD1|-|TRBV6-6|TRBJ2-7
CASKPGQGWHEQYF
TGTGCCAGCAAACCGGGACAGGGATGGCACGAGCAGTACTTC
>-|-|TRBV12-3/TRBV12-4|TRBJ2-3
CASRRARGDAQYF
TGTGCCAGCAGGCGAGCTAGGGGAGATGCGCAGTATTTT
>TRBD1|-|TRBV29-1|TRBJ2-3
CSVEERQGRLGAHTQYF
TGCAGCGTTGAGGAGCGACAGGGCCGCCTGGGGGCCCATACGCAGTATTTT
>-|-|TRBV7-9|TRBJ2-7
CASSPSGRATYEQYF
TGTGCCAGCAGCCCTAGTGGCAGGGCGACCTACGAGCAGTACTTC
>-|-|TRBV6-6|TRBJ1-2
CASGSLLYGYTF
TGTGCCAGCGGGTCGCTCCTCTATGGCTACACCTTC
>TRBD1|many|TRBV15|TRBJ2-7
CATSRSPTGAYEQYF
TGTGCCACCAGCAGATCGCCTACAGGGGCCTACGAGCAGTACTTC
>-|once|TRBV27|TRBJ1-3
CASGTAGNTIYF
TGTGCCAGCGGGACCGCTGGAAACACCATATATTTT
>-|few|TRBV6-5|TRBJ1-1
CASSYTGNTEAFF
TGTGCCAGCAGTTACACCGGAAACACTGAAGCTTTCTTT
>-|-|TRBV20-1|TRBJ2-1
CSARDGLARNEQFF
TGCAGTGCTAGAGATGGGCTAGCGAGGAATGAGCAGTTCTTC
>TRBD1|-|TRBV29-1|TRBJ1-2
CSVEEGQAYTF
TGCAGCGTTGAAGAAGGACAGGCTTACACCTTC
>-|-|TRBV6-6|TRBJ2-1
CASSYTAGDGFF
TGTGCCAGCAGTTACACAGCAGGGGATGGGTTCTTC
>-|-|TRBV7-2|TRBJ1-5
CASSFSGVGQPQHF
TGTGCCAGCAGCTTCTCAGGGGTAGGCCAGCCCCAGCATTTT
>-|few|TRBV29-1|TRBJ2-7
CSGVGVSYEQYF
TGCAGCGGAGTGGGTGTCTCCTACGAGCAGTACTTC
>TRBD1|-|TRBV5-1|TRBJ2-3
CASSQGQQADTQYF
TGCGCCAGCAGCCAGGGACAGCAAGCAGATACGCAGTATTTT
>-|-|TRBV7-2|TRBJ1-3
CASSVAGDSGNTIYF
TGTGCCAGCAGCGTCGCGGGGGACTCTGGAAACACCATATATTTT
>-|-|TRBV9|TRBJ2-7
CASSEVGQETRYF
TGTGCCAGCAGCGAGGTTGGGCAAGAGACCCGGTACTTC
>TRBD1|-|TRBV20-1|TRBJ2-7
CSADTGVEQYF
TGCAGTGCCGACACAGGGGTCGAGCAGTACTTC
>TRBD2|few|TRBV5-6|TRBJ2-1
CASSPGLAGTSYNEQFF
TGTGCCAGCAGCCCGGGACTAGCGGGGACCTCCTACAATGAGCAGTTCTTC
>-|once|TRBV20-1|TRBJ2-1
CSAGTVSSYNEQFF
TGCAGTGCTGGGACGGTAAGCTCCTACAATGAGCAGTTCTTC
>TRBD2|few|TRBV18|TRBJ2-3
CASSPELAGPDTQYF
TGTGCCAGCTCACCGGAGCTAGCGGGGCCAGATACGCAGTATTTT
>TRBD2|-|TRBV7-8|TRBJ2-5
CASSSLAGVGETQYF
TGTGCCAGCAGCTCGTTAGCGGGAGTAGGGGAGACCCAGTACTTC
>-|-|TRBV21-1|TRBJ1-5
CASSNSTDWGGQPQHF
TGTGCCAGCAGCAACTCTACGGACTGGGGCGGTCAGCCCCAGCATTTT
>TRBD1|once|TRBV6-5|TRBJ2-7
CASSYSRDRGIYEQYF
TGTGCCAGCAGTTACTCGAGGGACAGGGGTATCTACGAGCAGTACTTC
>-|-|TRBV18|TRBJ2-6
CASSPPAGANVLTF
TGTGCCAGCTCACCACCGGCTGGGGCCAACGTCCTGACTTTC
>TRBD2|-|TRBV20-1|TRBJ2-3
CSARVRLAGGNPDTQYF
TGCAGTGCTAGGGTGAGACTAGCGGGAGGGAATCCAGATACGCAGTATTTT
>-|-|TRBV7-9|TRBJ1-1
CASSLGGVATEAFF
TGTGCCAGCAGCTTAGGCGGGGTGGCCACTGAAGCTTTCTTT